Included here is one T cell receptor (beta chain) sequence, with context. Antigen specificity is unknown. The source of the sample is a study of vaccination effects on CD4 cells after COVID-19. Study conclusions and caveats: Clones induced by infection and by vaccine showed marked clonal contraction late after vaccination.

Using immunoSEQ multiplex PCR, the repertoire was profiled, and TCRdb retains in-frame clones only, with some absent. The sample contains some 79,000 clones, about 74% of which appear only once. V was cut by 0 bases and J by 6 bases, with 9 bases left in between. Germline V gives CDR1 LNHNV, CDR2 YYDKDF (reference sequence). This CDR3 has 13 amino acids. Sequencing followed a ViraFEST assay step that expanded antigen-specific CD4+ T cells with viral peptide pools. Cultured cells yielded isolated CD4+ T cells after nine to ten days. Absence of prior SARS-CoV-2 infection characterized the vaccine recipients, who showed negative nucleocapsid antibodies.

This TCR came from a human donor who received a COVID-19 vaccine. The gene calls are TRBV15 and TRBJ2-7; possible D gene TRBD2, 6 bases. The sample here was CD4+ T cells from PBMCs cultured with HCoV-229E spike peptides, taken before COVID-19 vaccination. CDR3 bases: TGTGCCACCAGCAGAGATCGGGGGAGCGAGCAGTACGTC. It specifies CATSRDRGSEQYV.